Presented here are 14 T cell receptor beta chains from one specimen sequenced in a study of T cell repertoires in cytomegalovirus infection (dated by TCRdb to about 2019). The sample's treatment or condition label is to be understood as: in vitro stimulation with specific CMV peptide epitopes to enrich CMV-specific T cells. Instrument used: Illumina HiSeq 1500. Starting from the raw public reads, TCRdb applied fastp trimming at Q25, assembled clones with MiXCR and retained in-frame beta chains. Identical CDR3 protein sequences are pooled into one entry, listed with their most common genes and DNA. In this sample the table shows hundreds of thousands of distinct CDR3 sequences, roughly 31% of which occur a single time. The ten largest clones take up 11% to 15% of the sample. Their recognized antigens are unknown. The material sequenced was cultured CD8+ T cells from PBMCs, taken from culture after CMV antigen stimulation. The origin of the receptors is a human donor in good health (CMV status not recorded). Some clones in this sample may be carry-over from other donors' samples.

This clonotype was found a few times. The rearrangement uses TRBV2 and TRBJ2-1; tentatively, D is TRBD1 or TRBD2 (5 bases each). Trimming took off 7 bases at V and 5 bases at J, with 27 bases between the two ends. There are 18 residues in the CDR3. Germline CDR1 SNHLY, CDR2 FYNNEI. The CDR3 DNA follows: TGTGCCAGCACCCTCCCCCGGGGCCTCCGCGACAATGACAATGAGCAGTTCTTC. This sequence encodes CASTLPRGLRDNDNEQFF.

This chain links TRBV20-1 with TRBJ2-7; TRBD2 matches 10 bases. CDR3 length: 14 residues. CDR1 and CDR2 (germline): DFQATT, SNEGSKA (reference sequence). After removal of 7 bases from V and 3 bases from J, the junction contained 9 bases not matched to a gene. CDR3 region: CSVVIAGGDYEQYF. The CDR3 region has the DNA TGCAGTGTGGTAATAGCGGGGGGCGACTACGAGCAGTACTTC.

The chain couples TRBV14 to TRBJ2-3; a possible D gene is TRBD2 (5 bases). Trimming removed 1 base from V and 0 bases from J, with 14 bases in between. CDR1 is SGHDN, CDR2 FVKESK, per germline. The CDR3 length is 17 residues. Here the CDR3 DNA reads TGTGCCAGCAGCCAAGTCGGCGGGCTAGCCAGCACAGATACGCAGTATTTT. Translated, it gives CASSQVGGLASTDTQYF.

This sequence joins TRBV25-1 and TRBJ2-1; 10 bases align to TRBD1. The CDR3 is 16 residues long. V lost 6 bases to trimming and J lost 3 bases; unmatched junction nucleotides: 8. Germline V gene sequence: CDR1 MGHDK, CDR2 SYGVNS. The CDR3 nucleotides are TGTGCCAGCAGGGGGGGGACAGGGGCCCTCTACAATGAGCAGTTCTTC. Its protein product is CASRGGTGALYNEQFF. The full variable domain, completed using reference TRBV25-1 and TRBJ2-1, is EADIYQTPRYLVIGTGKKITLECSQTMGHDKMYWYQQDPGMELHLIHYSYGVNSTEKGDLSSESTVSRIRTEHFPLTLESARPSHTSQYLCASRGGTGALYNEQFFGPGTRLTVL.

This clonotype was seen many times. The J gene is TRBJ1-2, the V gene TRBV7-6; perhaps TRBD1 as D (5 bases). The germline V gene has CDR1 SGHVS and CDR2 FNYEAQ. The CDR3 is 15 residues long. The ends were cut back, 5 bases at V and 6 bases at J, with 19 bases in the middle. Here the CDR3 reads CASSPHPEGQNGYTF. DNA for the CDR3: TGTGCCAGCAGCCCCCACCCGGAGGGGCAGAATGGCTACACCTTC.

The chain recombines TRBV2 with TRBJ1-2, with D possibly being TRBD1 (6 bases). Trimming took 9 bases from V and 1 from J, leaving 9 bases between them. The CDR3 contains 12 residues. CDR1 is SNHLY, CDR2 FYNNEI, per germline. The CDR3 loop reads CARGAFNYGYTF. The DNA of the CDR3 is TGTGCCAGGGGGGCGTTTAACTATGGCTACACCTTC.

This clonotype showed up many times. The chain couples TRBV12-3 or TRBV12-4 to TRBJ2-1; 9 positions agree with TRBD1. This CDR3 has 15 residues. J gave up 8 bases and V 1 base, and 6 bases lay outside the gene matches. In DNA form, the CDR3 reads TGTGCCAGCAGTTTAGATTGGACAGGGGCCCATGAGCAGTTCTTC. Amino acids: CASSLDWTGAHEQFF.

This clonotype was observed a few times. This sequence joins TRBV2 and TRBJ2-1; possibly TRBD1 for D (5 bases). From germline, CDR1 is SNHLY and CDR2 FYNNEI. Trimming took 7 bases from V and 9 from J, leaving 10 bases between them. The CDR3 loop spans 11 amino acids. CDR3 sequence: CASIQGGEQFF. For the CDR3, the DNA is TGTGCCAGCATCCAGGGTGGTGAGCAGTTCTTC.

The chain joins TRBV7-6 to TRBJ2-5; no clear D. The CDR3 has 13 residues. The V end lost 5 bases, the J end lost 1 base, and 8 bases lay between the germline ends. CDR1 and CDR2 (germline): SGHVS, FNYEAQ. CDR3 nucleotides: TGTGCCAGCAGCCCCAAACCCCAAGAGACCCAGTACTTC. It translates to CASSPKPQETQYF.

The chain employs TRBV5-1 and TRBJ1-4, with D unresolved. The germline V gene has CDR1 SGHRS and CDR2 YFSETQ. The CDR3 sequence is 14 residues long. V was trimmed by 0 bases and J by 4 bases, leaving 7 bases between them. CDR3 sequence reads: CASSLGRNNEKLFF. The CDR3 DNA sequence: TGCGCCAGCAGCTTGGGACGGAATAATGAAAAACTGTTTTTT. Complete variable domain (other parts from reference TRBV5-1 and TRBJ1-4): KAGVTQTPRYLIKTRGQQVTLSCSPISGHRSVSWYQQTPGQGLQFLFEYFSETQRNKGNFPGRFSGRQFSNSRSEMNVSTLELGDSALYLCASSLGRNNEKLFFGSGTQLSVL.

Note on this clonotype: Because it lacks the conserved phenylalanine or tryptophan at the end, this CDR3 is likely a read error. V is TRBV6-5 and J is TRBJ2-2, with 8 bases matching TRBD1. Germline values: CDR1 MNHEY, CDR2 SVGAGI. The V and J ends lost 2 bases and 5 bases, in that order; junction bases with no gene match: 7. CDR3 length: 16 amino acids. CDR3 loop: CASSYLTGVDTGELFY. CDR3 DNA: TGTGCCAGCAGTTACCTGACAGGGGTCGATACCGGGGAGCTGTTTTAT.

This clonotype was seen repeatedly, ten times or more. J is TRBJ2-2 and V is TRBV10-3, with no clear D. V shed 6 bases and J shed 7 bases, with 12 bases lying between them. The germline V gene encodes CDR1 ENHRY and CDR2 SYGVKD. CDR3 length equals 13 residues. CDR3 sequence: CAIRWEDNGELFF. The CDR3 nucleotides read TGTGCCATCAGATGGGAAGACAACGGGGAGCTGTTTTTT.

This clonotype was detected only a few times. This chain joins TRBV27 and TRBJ2-6; D gene ambiguous. The V end was cut by 0 bases, the J end by 0 bases, with 3 bases between. CDR1 and CDR2 from the germline V gene are MNHEY and SMNVEV (reference sequence). The CDR3 runs 15 residues. The CDR3 DNA is TGTGCCAGCAGTTTATCCACCTCTGGGGCCAACGTCCTGACTTTC. It translates to CASSLSTSGANVLTF.

This clonotype has more than one count but fewer than ten. The chain combines TRBV28 with TRBJ2-2; no firm D call. The CDR3 has 13 amino acids. The germline V gene encodes CDR1 MDHEN and CDR2 SYDVKM. The germline V and J ends were trimmed by 7 bases and 3 bases, with 9 bases remaining between them. The DNA for the CDR3 is TGTGCCAGCAACCCCCCAGACACCGGGGAGCTGTTTTTT. Translated: CASNPPDTGELFF.